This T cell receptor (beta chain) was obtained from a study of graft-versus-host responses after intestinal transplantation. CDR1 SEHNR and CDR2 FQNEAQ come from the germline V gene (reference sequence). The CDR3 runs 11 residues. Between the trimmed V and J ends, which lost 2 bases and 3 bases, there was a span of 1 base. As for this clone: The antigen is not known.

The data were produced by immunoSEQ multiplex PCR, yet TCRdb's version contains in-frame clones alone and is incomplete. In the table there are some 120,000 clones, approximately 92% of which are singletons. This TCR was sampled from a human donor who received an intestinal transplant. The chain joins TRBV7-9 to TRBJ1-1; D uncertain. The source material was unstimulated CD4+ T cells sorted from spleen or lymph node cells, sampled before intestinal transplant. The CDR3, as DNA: TGTGCCAGCAGCTTATACACTGAAGCTTTCTTT. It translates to CASSLYTEAFF.